Listed below are T cell receptor beta chains from one sample, sequenced in a study of cytomegalovirus exposure and HLA in healthy donors. Method: immunoSEQ multiplex PCR; TCRdb's copy keeps in-frame clones and lacks some. The repertoire holds tens of thousands of clones, with 80% as singletons. Sequences were obtained from PBMCs. The receptors derive from a middle-aged man in good health and CMV-seropositive. CDR3s include the opening cysteine and the closing phenylalanine or tryptophan. D genes are given only for firm matches. Part of the rows lack a size; the others show once, few, many or a class for expanded clones.

clone_size	v_call	j_call	d_call	cdr3_nt	cdr3_aa
.	TRBV19	TRBJ1-1	TRBD1	TGTGCCAGTAGCCCGGACAGGGGAGGTCCGGTGAACACTGAAGCTTTCTTT	CASSPDRGGPVNTEAFF
.	TRBV30	TRBJ2-7	.	TGTGCCTGGAGTAAGGGGGAGACGCCCTATTACGAGCAGTACTTC	CAWSKGETPYYEQYF
few	TRBV28	TRBJ1-4	.	TGTGCCAGCAGTTTAAGGGGCCGACCTGGTGAAAAACTGTTTTTT	CASSLRGRPGEKLFF
few	TRBV7-2	TRBJ1-3	.	TGTGCCAGCAGCTTATCGGGCGGGAGGCAGGGGAGCTCTGGAAACACCATATATTTT	CASSLSGGRQGSSGNTIYF
.	TRBV5-5	TRBJ2-2	TRBD1	TGTGCCAGCAGCACTACAACGGGACAGGCGAACACCGGGGAGCTGTTTTTT	CASSTTTGQANTGELFF
once	TRBV30	TRBJ2-1	TRBD2	TGTGCCTGGAGTGTAGGTCTAGCGGGAGTGGATGAGCAGTTCTTC	CAWSVGLAGVDEQFF
.	TRBV5-8	TRBJ2-2	.	TGTGCCAGCAGCTTCCGAACAGGCAACACCGGGGAGCTGTTTTTT	CASSFRTGNTGELFF
.	TRBV5-4	TRBJ2-7	TRBD1	TGTGCCAGCAGCCCACCCGGACAGGGAACCTACGAGCAGTACTTC	CASSPPGQGTYEQYF
.	TRBV5-1	TRBJ2-7	TRBD2	TGCGCCAGCAGCCGGGGGACTAGCGGCTACGAGCAGTACTTC	CASSRGTSGYEQYF
.	TRBV18	TRBJ2-2	TRBD1	TGTGCCAGCTCACCACAACAGGGGATCACCGGGGAGCTGTTTTTT	CASSPQQGITGELFF
.	TRBV19	TRBJ1-2	.	TGTGCCAGTAGGCCCACAGGGAACTATGGCTACACCTTC	CASRPTGNYGYTF
.	TRBV5-1	TRBJ2-1	TRBD2	TGCGCCAGTCATGCGGATCGGGGCTTCTGGACTAGCGGGAGGGTAAATGAGCAGTTCTTC	CASHADRGFWTSGRVNEQFF
.	TRBV19	TRBJ2-3	TRBD2	TGTGCCAGTAGTATGGGACTAAGCACAGATACGCAGTATTTT	CASSMGLSTDTQYF
.	TRBV2	TRBJ1-5	TRBD1	TGTGCCAGCAGTGTCTTGCAGGGGGCCCGTCAGCCCCAGCATTTT	CASSVLQGARQPQHF
.	TRBV6-5	TRBJ2-7	TRBD1	TGTGCCAGCAGCTGGGACAGGGAGTACGAGCAGTACTTC	CASSWDREYEQYF
.	TRBV19	TRBJ2-7	.	TGTGCCAGTAGTATAGTTGGCTTGTCCTACGAGCAGTACTTC	CASSIVGLSYEQYF
.	TRBV19	TRBJ1-1	TRBD1	TGTGCCAGTAGTATTTCATCGGGACAGATGATGAACACTGAAGCTTTCTTT	CASSISSGQMMNTEAFF
.	TRBV30	TRBJ1-5	TRBD1	TGTGCCTGGAGTGGGACAGGGGGAAGTCAGCCCCAGCATTTT	CAWSGTGGSQPQHF
.	TRBV5-4	TRBJ1-5	.	TGTGCCAGCAGTATGGGGGGTTCTCTAGGGCCCCAGCATTTT	CASSMGGSLGPQHF
.	TRBV9	TRBJ2-2	.	TGTGCCAGCAGCGTCGACACCGGGGAGCTGTTTTTT	CASSVDTGELFF
.	TRBV6-1	TRBJ1-2	.	TGTGCCAGCAGTGAAAGAGGCAGGGTGGTTTCCTATGGCTACACCTTC	CASSERGRVVSYGYTF
.	TRBV5-4	TRBJ2-1	TRBD2	TGTGCCAGCAGGAGAGCGGGAGAGAATTTAGAGCAGTTCTTC	CASRRAGENLEQFF
.	TRBV30	TRBJ2-4	TRBD2	TGTGCCTGGATATCTAGCGGGGAACGAAACATTCAGTACTTC	CAWISSGERNIQYF
.	TRBV19	TRBJ2-7	TRBD1	TGTGCCAGTAGTGGCCAGACAGGGGGCACGTGGGAGCAGTACTTC	CASSGQTGGTWEQYF
few	TRBV6-1	TRBJ2-5	TRBD1	TGTGCCAACGACGGGACAGTGTACCAAGAGACCCAGTACTTC	CANDGTVYQETQYF
.	TRBV5-1	TRBJ2-7	TRBD2	TGCGCCAGCAGCTTGATGGCGGGAGGGGAAGGAGAGCAGTACTTC	CASSLMAGGEGEQYF
once	TRBV19	TRBJ1-5	TRBD1	TGTGCCAGTAGCACGGACAGGGAGGTTCAGCCCCAGCATTTT	CASSTDREVQPQHF
.	TRBV7-9	TRBJ2-5	.	TGTTCCAGCACCCCCTCAGGACAAATGTACTTC	CSSTPSGQMYF
.	TRBV2	TRBJ2-7	.	TGTGCCAGCAGTGAAGCAGCAGGGCGGCGATCCTACGAGCAGTACTTC	CASSEAAGRRSYEQYF
.	TRBV9	TRBJ2-1	.	TGTGCCAGCAGCGTAGCGTCTACTTACAATGAGCAGTTCTTC	CASSVASTYNEQFF
.	TRBV2	TRBJ2-2	.	TGTGCCAGCAGTTATACATCGAACACCGGGGAGCTGTTTTTT	CASSYTSNTGELFF
few	TRBV5-8	TRBJ2-1	TRBD2	TGTGCCAGCAGCTCAGGACTAGCGGGAGTCGATGAGCAGTTCTTC	CASSSGLAGVDEQFF
few	TRBV29-1	TRBJ2-7	.	TGCAGCGTCCTAGGGGCCTACGAGCAGTACTTC	CSVLGAYEQYF
.	TRBV6-5	TRBJ1-5	.	TGTGCCAGCAGTTTTTTCCGGGGGGGTGGCAATCAGCCCCAGCATTTT	CASSFFRGGGNQPQHF
.	TRBV6-1	TRBJ1-1	.	TGTGCCAGCAGCAGGGACACTGAAGCTTTCTTT	CASSRDTEAFF
.	TRBV5-1	TRBJ2-6	TRBD1	TGCGCCAGCAGCTTGGAGACAGGGGGCGGGAGTAAGGGGGCCAACGTCCTGACTTTC	CASSLETGGGSKGANVLTF
.	TRBV7-2	TRBJ2-1	TRBD2	TGTGCCAGCAGCTTAGGGGAGGGCCTTTACAATGAGCAGTTCTTC	CASSLGEGLYNEQFF
.	TRBV27	TRBJ1-1	TRBD1	TGTGCCAGCAGCCCGACAGGGGTGGGTCGGGGGAACACTGAAGCTTTCTTT	CASSPTGVGRGNTEAFF
many	TRBV11-2	TRBJ2-1	TRBD2	TGTGCCAGCAGCTCGGGGCGGGGACTAGCGGTCAATGAGCAGTTCTTC	CASSSGRGLAVNEQFF
.	TRBV4-1	TRBJ2-5	.	TGCGCCAGCAGCCAAGGGGGCGGTACTGAGACCCAGTACTTC	CASSQGGGTETQYF
.	TRBV30	TRBJ2-7	.	TGTGCCTGGAGTGAGAGTCACGAGCAGTACTTC	CAWSESHEQYF
.	TRBV7-2	TRBJ2-4	.	TGTGCCAGCACCCGCCTTGGGGGCGGGCCTCCCATTCAGTACTTC	CASTRLGGGPPIQYF
.	TRBV29-1	TRBJ2-7	TRBD1	TGCAGCAAGTCGGGACAGGGGAGTAACGAGCAGTACTTC	CSKSGQGSNEQYF
.	TRBV30	TRBJ1-5	.	TGTGCCTGGGACGGGGGGCAGGGCTATCAGCCCCAGCATTTT	CAWDGGQGYQPQHF
.	TRBV27	TRBJ2-7	.	TGTGCCAGCAGCCCGCGGGTGAACTACGAGCAGTACTTC	CASSPRVNYEQYF
once	TRBV30	TRBJ1-5	.	TGTGCCTGGAGGAGGCCTTATAGCAATCAGCCCCAGCATTTT	CAWRRPYSNQPQHF
once	TRBV6-5	TRBJ2-7	TRBD2	TGTGCCAGCACAAGACTAGCGGGAGAGTCTTACGAGCAGTACTTC	CASTRLAGESYEQYF
.	TRBV5-8	TRBJ1-6	.	TGTGCCAGCAGCTTGACAGGGTTTGATTCACCCCTCCACTTT	CASSLTGFDSPLHF